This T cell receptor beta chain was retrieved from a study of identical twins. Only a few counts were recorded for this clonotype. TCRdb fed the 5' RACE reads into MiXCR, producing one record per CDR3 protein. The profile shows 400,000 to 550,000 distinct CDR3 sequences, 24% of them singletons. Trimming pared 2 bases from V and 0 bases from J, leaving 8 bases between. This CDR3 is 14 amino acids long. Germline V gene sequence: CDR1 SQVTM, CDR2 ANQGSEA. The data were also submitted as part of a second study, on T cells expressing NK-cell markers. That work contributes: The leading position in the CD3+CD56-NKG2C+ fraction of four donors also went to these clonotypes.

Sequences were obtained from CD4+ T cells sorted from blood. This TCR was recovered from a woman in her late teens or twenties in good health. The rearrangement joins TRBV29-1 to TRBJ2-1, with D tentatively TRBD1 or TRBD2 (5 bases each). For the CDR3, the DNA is TGCAGCGTTGAACGGGGCTACTCCTACAATGAGCAGTTCTTC. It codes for CSVERGYSYNEQFF.